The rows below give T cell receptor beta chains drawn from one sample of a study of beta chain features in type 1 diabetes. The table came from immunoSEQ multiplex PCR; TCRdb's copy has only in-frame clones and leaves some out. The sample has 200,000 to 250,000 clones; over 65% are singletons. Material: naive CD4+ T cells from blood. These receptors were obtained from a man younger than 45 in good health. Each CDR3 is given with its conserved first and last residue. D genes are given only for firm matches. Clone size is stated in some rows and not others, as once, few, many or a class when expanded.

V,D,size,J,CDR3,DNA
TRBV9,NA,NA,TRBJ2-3,CASSVGDTQYF,TGTGCCAGCAGCGTAGGAGATACGCAGTATTTT
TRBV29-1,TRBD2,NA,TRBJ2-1,CSVEGLARVTGQFF,TGCAGCGTGGAAGGACTAGCCAGAGTTACAGGCCAGTTCTTC
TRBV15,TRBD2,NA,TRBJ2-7,CATSRAPRVAGQYEQYF,TGTGCCACCAGCAGAGCTCCCAGGGTAGCGGGACAATACGAGCAGTACTTC
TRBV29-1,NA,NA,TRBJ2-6,CSVLSGANVLTF,TGCAGCGTGCTTTCTGGGGCCAACGTCCTGACTTTC
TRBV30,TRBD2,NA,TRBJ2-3,CAWQRTSGTDTQYF,TGTGCCTGGCAGAGGACTAGCGGCACAGATACGCAGTATTTT
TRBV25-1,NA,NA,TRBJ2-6,CASTQSGANVLTF,TGTGCCAGCACCCAATCTGGGGCCAACGTCCTGACTTTC
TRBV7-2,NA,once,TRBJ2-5,CASSKPGQETQYF,TGTGCCAGCAGCAAACCGGGCCAAGAGACCCAGTACTTC
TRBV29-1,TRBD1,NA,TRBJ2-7,CSAGTGGPYEQYF,TGCAGCGCGGGGACAGGGGGCCCCTACGAGCAGTACTTC
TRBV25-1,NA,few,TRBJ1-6,CASSETGSYNSPLHF,TGTGCCAGCAGTGAAACTGGCTCCTATAATTCACCCCTCCACTTT
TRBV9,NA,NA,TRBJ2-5,CASSTTTGYETQYF,TGTGCCAGCAGCACGACCACAGGGTACGAGACCCAGTACTTC
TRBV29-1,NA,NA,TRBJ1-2,CSPGGATF,TGCAGCCCGGGTGGGGCCACCTTC
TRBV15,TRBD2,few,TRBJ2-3,CATSIEPRLAGGPDTQYF,TGTGCCACCAGCATCGAGCCCCGGCTAGCGGGAGGGCCAGATACGCAGTATTTT
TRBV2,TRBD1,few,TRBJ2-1,CASSSGTASYNEQFF,TGTGCCAGCTCCTCCGGGACAGCATCCTACAATGAGCAGTTCTTC
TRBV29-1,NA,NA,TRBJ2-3,CSVGGAFNTDTQYF,TGCAGCGTTGGAGGGGCCTTTAACACAGATACGCAGTATTTT
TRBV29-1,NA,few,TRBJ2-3,CSVVAGTDTQYF,TGCAGCGTTGTAGCGGGCACAGATACGCAGTATTTT
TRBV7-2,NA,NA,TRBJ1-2,CASSLDQGPHTF,TGTGCCAGCAGCTTAGATCAGGGGCCACACACCTTC
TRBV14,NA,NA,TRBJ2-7,CASSQEYAGPVSHEQYF,TGTGCCAGCAGCCAAGAATACGCGGGACCCGTGTCCCACGAGCAGTACTTC
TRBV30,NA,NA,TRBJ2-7,CAWSVSYEQYF,TGTGCCTGGAGTGTTAGTTACGAGCAGTACTTC
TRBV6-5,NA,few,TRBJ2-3,CASSRGSSKGDTQYF,TGTGCCAGCAGTCGCGGGTCCAGCAAAGGAGATACGCAGTATTTT
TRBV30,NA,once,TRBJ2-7,CAWSYSTYRYEQYF,TGTGCCTGGAGCTACAGCACCTACCGCTACGAGCAGTACTTC
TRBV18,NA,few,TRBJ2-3,CASSSTSGSTDTQYF,TGTGCCAGCTCATCGACGAGCGGTAGCACAGATACGCAGTATTTT
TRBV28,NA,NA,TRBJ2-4,CASSAQGRGNIQYF,TGTGCCAGCAGCGCACAGGGCCGGGGAAACATTCAGTACTTC
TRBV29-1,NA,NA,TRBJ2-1,CTTTSAGRYNEQFF,TGCACCACCACCTCTGCGGGGAGATACAATGAGCAGTTCTTC
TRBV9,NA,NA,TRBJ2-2,CASSVNTGELFF,TGTGCCAGCAGCGTAAACACCGGGGAGCTGTTTTTT
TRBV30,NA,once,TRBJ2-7,CAWSGKGQVTYEQYF,TGTGCCTGGTCTGGCAAGGGGCAAGTCACCTACGAGCAGTACTTC
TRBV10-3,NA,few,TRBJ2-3,CAITGTGSDTQYF,TGTGCCATCACCGGTACAGGGTCAGATACGCAGTATTTT
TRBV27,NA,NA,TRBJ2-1,CASSFLKGYNEQFF,TGTGCCAGCAGTTTTCTTAAGGGCTACAATGAGCAGTTCTTC
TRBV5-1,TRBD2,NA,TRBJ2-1,CASSQGTSGRVDEQFF,TGCGCCAGCAGCCAAGGGACTAGCGGGAGGGTGGATGAGCAGTTCTTC
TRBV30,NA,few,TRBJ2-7,CAWSGQDWQYF,TGTGCCTGGAGTGGACAGGACTGGCAGTACTTC
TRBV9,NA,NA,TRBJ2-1,CASSVGLEMNEQFF,TGTGCCAGCAGCGTGGGACTTGAGATGAATGAGCAGTTCTTC
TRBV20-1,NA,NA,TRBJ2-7,CSAYHGGRQYF,TGCAGTGCTTATCACGGGGGACGGCAGTACTTC
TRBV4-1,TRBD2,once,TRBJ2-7,CASSQDLSTSGTSYEQYF,TGCGCCAGCAGCCAAGATCTCAGCACTAGCGGTACCTCCTACGAGCAGTACTTC
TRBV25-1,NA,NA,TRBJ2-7,CASSGTGGDSYEQYF,TGTGCCAGCAGTGGAACGGGGGGCGACTCCTACGAGCAGTACTTC
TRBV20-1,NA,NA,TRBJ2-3,CSAAPPDTQYF,TGCAGTGCTGCCCCGCCAGATACGCAGTATTTT
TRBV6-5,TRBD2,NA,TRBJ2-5,CASSYGGEETQYF,TGTGCCAGCAGTTACGGGGGGGAGGAGACCCAGTACTTC
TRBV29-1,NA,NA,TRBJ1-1,CSGRTANTEAFF,TGCAGCGGGAGGACAGCGAACACTGAAGCTTTCTTT
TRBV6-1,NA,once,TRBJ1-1,CASSEAPLNTEAFF,TGTGCCAGCAGTGAAGCCCCCTTGAACACTGAAGCTTTCTTT
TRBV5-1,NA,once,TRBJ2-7,CASSLAGQYYEQYF,TGCGCCAGCAGCTTGGCCGGACAGTACTACGAGCAGTACTTC